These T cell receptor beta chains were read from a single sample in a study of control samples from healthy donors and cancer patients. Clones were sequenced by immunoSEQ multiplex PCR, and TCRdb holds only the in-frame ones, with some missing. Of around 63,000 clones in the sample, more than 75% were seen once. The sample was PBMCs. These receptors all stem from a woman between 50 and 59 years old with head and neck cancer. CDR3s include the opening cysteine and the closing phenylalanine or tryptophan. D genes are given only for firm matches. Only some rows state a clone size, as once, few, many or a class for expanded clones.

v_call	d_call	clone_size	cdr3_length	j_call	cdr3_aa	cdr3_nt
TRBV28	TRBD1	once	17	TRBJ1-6	CASSSGQGYSYNSPLHF	TGTGCCAGCAGTTCCGGACAGGGATACTCCTATAATTCACCCCTCCACTTT
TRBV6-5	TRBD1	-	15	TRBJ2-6	CASRDRISGANVLTF	TGTGCCAGCAGGGACAGGATCTCTGGGGCCAACGTCCTGACTTTC
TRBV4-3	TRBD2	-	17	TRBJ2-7	CASSQDLGLAGGHEQYF	TGCGCCAGCAGCCAAGACCTGGGGCTAGCGGGGGGGCACGAGCAGTACTTC
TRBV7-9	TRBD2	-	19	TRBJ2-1	CASSFGRERWRGGTNEQFF	TGTGCCAGCAGCTTCGGGCGCGAGCGGTGGCGGGGGGGAACGAATGAGCAGTTCTTC
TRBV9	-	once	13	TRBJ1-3	CASSPEVGNTIYF	TGTGCCAGCAGCCCAGAAGTTGGAAACACCATATATTTT
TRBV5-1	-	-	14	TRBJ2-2	CASSFGSYTGELFF	TGCGCCAGCAGCTTCGGCAGCTACACCGGGGAGCTGTTTTTT
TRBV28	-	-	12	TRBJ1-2	CASSLQYYGYTF	TGTGCCAGCAGTTTACAGTACTATGGCTACACCTTC
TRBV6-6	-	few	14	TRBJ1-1	CASTVPGMNTEAFF	TGTGCCAGCACCGTCCCAGGGATGAACACTGAAGCTTTCTTT
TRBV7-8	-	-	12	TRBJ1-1	CASSLGGMEAFF	TGTGCCAGCAGCTTAGGTGGCATGGAAGCTTTCTTT
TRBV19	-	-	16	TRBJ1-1	CATKVPGLGKNTEAFF	TGTGCCACTAAAGTTCCAGGGTTAGGAAAGAACACTGAAGCTTTCTTT
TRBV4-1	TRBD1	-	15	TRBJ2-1	CASSFRDRGPNEQFF	TGCGCCAGCAGCTTCCGGGACAGGGGCCCCAATGAGCAGTTCTTC
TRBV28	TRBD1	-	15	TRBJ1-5	CATYGQGDSYQPQHF	TGTGCCACCTATGGACAGGGGGATTCGTATCAGCCCCAGCATTTT
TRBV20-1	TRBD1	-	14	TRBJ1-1	CSASEEGRGLQAFF	TGCAGTGCTAGTGAGGAAGGCAGGGGGCTTCAAGCTTTCTTT
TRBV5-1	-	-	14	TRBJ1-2	CASSLDRPNYGYTF	TGCGCCAGCAGCTTGGACAGACCTAACTATGGCTACACCTTC
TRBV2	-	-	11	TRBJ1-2	CASRLDYGYTF	TGTGCCAGCAGACTGGACTATGGCTACACCTTC
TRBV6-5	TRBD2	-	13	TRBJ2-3	CASRGGAGDTQYF	TGTGCCAGCCGGGGGGGGGCAGGGGATACGCAGTATTTT
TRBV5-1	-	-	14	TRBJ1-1	CASSLGTANTEAFF	TGCGCCAGCAGCTTGGGGACGGCGAACACTGAAGCTTTCTTT
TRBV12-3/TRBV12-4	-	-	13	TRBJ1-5	CASSYTENQPQHF	TGTGCCAGCAGTTACACGGAGAATCAGCCCCAGCATTTT
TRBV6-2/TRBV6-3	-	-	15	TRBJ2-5	CASSAGSSQEETQYF	TGTGCCAGCAGCGCCGGGTCCAGCCAGGAGGAGACCCAGTACTTC
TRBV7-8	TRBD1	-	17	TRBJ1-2	CASGSGTGGFSNYGYTF	TGTGCCAGCGGCTCCGGGACAGGGGGCTTCTCTAACTATGGCTACACCTTC
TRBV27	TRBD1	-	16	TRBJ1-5	CASSSLTGVDVQPQHF	TGTGCCAGCAGTTCTTTGACAGGGGTGGACGTTCAGCCCCAGCATTTT
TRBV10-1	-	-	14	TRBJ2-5	CASSDGDREETQYF	TGCGCCAGCAGTGACGGGGACCGGGAAGAGACCCAGTACTTC
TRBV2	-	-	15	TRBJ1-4	CASRPNGGMEEKLFF	TGTGCCAGCAGGCCCAACGGAGGGATGGAGGAAAAACTGTTTTTT
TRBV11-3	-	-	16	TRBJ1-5	CASSFAQAGVHQPQHF	TGTGCCAGCAGCTTTGCGCAGGCAGGGGTCCATCAGCCCCAGCATTTT
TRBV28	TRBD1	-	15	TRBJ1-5	CASSRTGGGNQPQHF	TGTGCCAGCAGCAGGACAGGGGGCGGCAATCAGCCCCAGCATTTT
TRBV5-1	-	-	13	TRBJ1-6	CASSWGAGQPLHF	TGCGCCAGCAGCTGGGGGGCGGGTCAACCCCTCCACTTT
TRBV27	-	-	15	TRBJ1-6	CASSLSGASNSPLHF	TGTGCCAGCAGTTTATCTGGGGCCAGTAATTCACCCCTCCACTTT
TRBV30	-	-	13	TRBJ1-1	CAWSPGGYTEAFF	TGTGCCTGGAGCCCGGGGGGCTACACTGAAGCTTTCTTT
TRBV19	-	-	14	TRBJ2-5	CASSIAGREETQYF	TGTGCCAGTAGTATCGCGGGCAGGGAAGAGACCCAGTACTTC
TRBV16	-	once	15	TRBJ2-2	CASSQSDRYTGELFF	TGTGCCAGCAGCCAATCCGACAGGTACACCGGGGAGCTGTTTTTT
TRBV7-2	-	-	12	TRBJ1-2	CASSLDSYGYTF	TGTGCCAGCAGCTTAGACAGCTATGGCTACACCTTC
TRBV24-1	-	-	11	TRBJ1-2	CATSDLSGYTF	TGTGCCACCAGTGATTTAAGTGGCTACACCTTC
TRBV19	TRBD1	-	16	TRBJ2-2	CASSGGTGSSTGELFF	TGTGCCAGTAGTGGTGGGACAGGGAGCAGCACCGGGGAGCTGTTTTTT
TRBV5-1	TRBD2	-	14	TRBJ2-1	CASSFSSGGFEQFF	TGCGCCAGCAGCTTCAGCAGCGGGGGGTTTGAGCAGTTCTTC
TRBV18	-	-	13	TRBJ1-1	CASSPPGNTEAFF	TGTGCCAGCTCACCACCAGGGAACACTGAAGCTTTCTTT
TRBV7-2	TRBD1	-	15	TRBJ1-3	CASSPAGGTGNTIYF	TGTGCCAGCAGCCCTGCAGGGGGAACCGGAAACACCATATATTTT
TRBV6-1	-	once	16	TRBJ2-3	CASSDQFGGLTDTQYF	TGTGCCAGCAGTGATCAGTTCGGGGGGCTCACAGATACGCAGTATTTT
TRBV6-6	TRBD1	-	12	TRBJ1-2	CATMTGKDGYTF	TGTGCCACCATGACAGGGAAGGATGGCTACACCTTC
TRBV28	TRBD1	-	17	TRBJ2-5	CASSTSGTGNGQETQYF	TGTGCCAGCAGTACATCCGGGACAGGGAACGGTCAAGAGACCCAGTACTTC
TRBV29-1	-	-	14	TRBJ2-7	CSVNRDGSSYEQYF	TGCAGCGTTAACCGGGACGGGAGCTCCTACGAGCAGTACTTC
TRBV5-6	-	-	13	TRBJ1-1	CASSLSRYTEAFF	TGTGCCAGCAGCTTGTCTCGATACACTGAAGCTTTCTTT
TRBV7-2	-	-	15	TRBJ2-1	CASSSRMGSYNEQFF	TGTGCCAGCAGCTCCCGGATGGGCTCCTACAATGAGCAGTTCTTC
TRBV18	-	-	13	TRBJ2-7	CASSIREIHEQYF	TGTGCCAGCTCAATCAGGGAGATCCACGAGCAGTACTTC
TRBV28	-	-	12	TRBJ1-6	CASSSGVSPLHF	TGTGCCAGCAGTTCTGGGGTCTCACCCCTCCACTTT
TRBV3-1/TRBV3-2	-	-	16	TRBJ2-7	CASSLDPTVQRKEQYF	TGTGCCAGCAGCCTCGACCCGACCGTCCAGCGCAAGGAGCAGTACTTC
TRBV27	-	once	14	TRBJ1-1	CASSLSGGNTEAFF	TGTGCCAGCAGCCTTTCAGGTGGGAACACTGAAGCTTTCTTT
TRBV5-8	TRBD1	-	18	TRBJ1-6	CASSPIGQGVTYNSPLHF	TGTGCCAGCAGCCCCATCGGACAGGGGGTGACCTATAATTCACCCCTCCACTTT
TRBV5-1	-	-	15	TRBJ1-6	CASSLEGAGDSPLHF	TGCGCCAGCAGCTTGGAAGGGGCCGGGGATTCACCCCTCCACTTT
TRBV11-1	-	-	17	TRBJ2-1	CASSLAHERLPYNEQFF	TGTGCCAGCAGCTTAGCGCATGAGCGACTTCCCTACAATGAGCAGTTCTTC
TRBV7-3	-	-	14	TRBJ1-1	CASSTTDQNTEAFF	TGTGCCAGCAGCACTACAGACCAGAACACTGAAGCTTTCTTT
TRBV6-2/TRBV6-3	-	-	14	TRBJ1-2	CASSDSPPGYGYTF	TGTGCCAGCAGTGACTCCCCCCCGGGTTATGGCTACACCTTC
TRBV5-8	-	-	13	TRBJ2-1	CASRTVAVGEQFF	TGTGCCAGCAGGACCGTAGCCGTAGGGGAGCAGTTCTTC
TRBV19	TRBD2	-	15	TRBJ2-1	CASSSSGGRFLGQFF	TGTGCCAGTAGCAGTAGCGGGGGGCGCTTCCTTGGGCAGTTCTTC
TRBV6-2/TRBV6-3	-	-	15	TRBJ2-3	CASSYGGLGTDTQYF	TGTGCCAGCAGTTACGGGGGGCTCGGCACAGATACGCAGTATTTT
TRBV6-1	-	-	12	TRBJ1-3	CASSEGRNTIYF	TGTGCCAGCAGTGAAGGGAGAAACACCATATATTTT
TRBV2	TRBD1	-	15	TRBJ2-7	CASTSPKGADYEQYF	TGTGCCAGCACCTCCCCGAAGGGGGCGGATTACGAGCAGTACTTC
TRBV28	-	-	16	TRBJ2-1	CASSLPGVGFNNEQFF	TGTGCCAGCAGTTTACCCGGGGTTGGATTTAACAATGAGCAGTTCTTC